What follows are 8 T cell receptor beta chains derived from one specimen sequenced in a study of blood T cell repertoires in COVID-19. Method: immunoSEQ multiplex PCR; TCRdb's copy keeps in-frame clones and lacks some. The table shows some 260,000 clones, with 84% occurring only once. Specimen: PBMCs or T cells enriched from blood (not recorded which). The receptor set was obtained from a young man with acute COVID-19.

Only a few counts were recorded for this clone. The V and J genes are TRBV9 and TRBJ2-3, with 12 nucleotides matching TRBD2. CDR3 length: 16 amino acids. Germline V gene sequence: CDR1 SGDLS, CDR2 YYNGEE. The ends lost 0 bases at V and 1 base at J; junction bases unmatched: 0. This chain's CDR3 is CASSVGLAGGTDTQYF. CDR3 in DNA: TGTGCCAGCAGCGTAGGACTAGCGGGAGGCACAGATACGCAGTATTTT.

The V gene is TRBV6-1, the J gene TRBJ1-2; perhaps TRBD1 as D (6 bases). Germline V lookup: CDR1 MNHNS, CDR2 SASEGT. V was trimmed by 2 bases and J by 7 bases, leaving 14 bases between them. The CDR3 extends over 14 amino acids. The CDR3 here is CASSESTGLSGYTF. The CDR3 nucleotides are TGTGCCAGCAGTGAATCGACAGGTTTAAGTGGCTACACCTTC.

This clone was detected once. The CDR3 reads CASRFGLAGAAYTGELFF. Here the CDR3 DNA reads TGTGCCAGCAGGTTTGGACTAGCGGGAGCTGCTTACACCGGGGAGCTGTTTTTT. This chain uses TRBV7-9 with TRBJ2-2; 13 bases map to TRBD2. This CDR3 region has 18 residues. Losses at the gene ends were 6 bases for V and 3 bases for J; bases not matched to a gene: 10. The germline V gene has CDR1 SEHNR and CDR2 FQNEAQ (reference sequence).

The V gene is TRBV5-6, the J gene TRBJ2-1; 7 bases map to TRBD2. After removal of 4 bases from V and 3 bases from J, the junction contained 10 bases not matched to a gene. The CDR3 has 16 amino acids. Germline V gene sequence: CDR1 SGHDT, CDR2 YYEEEE. CDR3 in DNA: TGTGCCAGCAGCCCACTTGGGGGAGGGCACTACAATGAGCAGTTCTTC. Its protein product is CASSPLGGGHYNEQFF.

The chain combines TRBV2 with TRBJ2-7, with a possible D match to TRBD2 (6 bases). The CDR3 spans 12 residues. Trimming stripped 9 bases from V and 2 bases from J, with 11 bases between. CDR1 is SNHLY and CDR2 is FYNNEI in the germline V gene. The CDR3 bases are TGTGCCAGGGGTCGGGAGCCCTACGAGCAGTACGTC. Its translation: CARGREPYEQYV.

This rearrangement joins TRBV19 to TRBJ1-5; possibly TRBD1 for D (6 bases). Looked up from germline, CDR1 is LNHDA and CDR2 is SQIVND (reference sequence). Trimming took 6 bases from V and 8 from J, leaving 20 bases between them. CDR3 length equals 15 residues. The CDR3: CASSATGTNGEPQHF. The CDR3 DNA follows: TGTGCCAGTAGCGCAACAGGGACTAACGGGGAGCCCCAGCATTTT. Full variable domain (outside the CDR3, taken from reference TRBV19 and TRBJ1-5): DGGITQSPKYLFRKEGQNVTLSCEQNLNHDAMYWYRQDPGQGLRLIYYSQIVNDFQKGDIAEGYSVSREKKESFPLTVTSAQKNPTAFYLCASSATGTNGEPQHFGDGTRLSIL.

This clone was seen a single time. The V and J genes are TRBV29-1 and TRBJ1-1; D perhaps matches TRBD1 (5 bases). This CDR3 region has 13 residues. The germline V and J ends were trimmed by 7 bases and 1 base, with 13 bases remaining between them. Germline assignment: CDR1 SQVTM and CDR2 ANQGSEA. CDR3 coding DNA: TGCAGCGCAGTCCCAGGGCCGAACACTGAAGCTTTCTTT. This encodes CSAVPGPNTEAFF.

In this sample, this clone turned up a few times. The rearrangement joins TRBV11-3 to TRBJ1-5, with D perhaps TRBD1 (5 bases). V gave up 1 base and J gave up 0 bases, with 10 bases separating them. The V gene's germline CDR1 is SGHNT and CDR2 YENEEA. The CDR3 is 16 amino acids. CDR3 in DNA: TGTGCCAGCAGCTTAGGCGGGGGGTATAGCAATCAGCCCCAGCATTTT. This encodes CASSLGGGYSNQPQHF.